This T cell receptor beta chain emerged from a study of control samples from healthy donors and cancer patients (dated by TCRdb to about 2020). Points on this clone: Its antigen is not yet known. No much larger clone is present one base from it, and per-base qualities are unavailable.

V and J lose 3 bases and 5 bases, and a span of 13 bases separates them. CDR1 and CDR2 are read off the germline V gene (reference sequence) as LNHDA and SQIVND. The CDR3 goes from the cysteine to the phenylalanine over 14 residues. Only the CDR3 DNA stays, 42 bases, in frame from base 1. The library was produced with the immunoSEQ multiplex PCR assay. TCRdb's version of the immuneACCESS table is confined to in-frame rearrangements and falls short of the full clone set. An unresolved V gene accounts for under half of the shortfall where checked; the remainder is of unknown origin. A total of about 160,000 clones appear in this sample, roughly 94% of them only once. The ten largest clonotypes hold less than 15% of the sample.

This TCR came from a man between 60 and 75 years old with colorectal cancer. Here the chain combines TRBV19 and TRBJ2-5; the D gene is possibly TRBD1, with 6 bases matching. Sequencing was done on a sample of PBMCs. The CDR3 protein is CASSIQQGWETQYF. The DNA sequence is given as TGTGCCAGTAGTATCCAACAGGGATGGGAGACCCAGTACTTC.